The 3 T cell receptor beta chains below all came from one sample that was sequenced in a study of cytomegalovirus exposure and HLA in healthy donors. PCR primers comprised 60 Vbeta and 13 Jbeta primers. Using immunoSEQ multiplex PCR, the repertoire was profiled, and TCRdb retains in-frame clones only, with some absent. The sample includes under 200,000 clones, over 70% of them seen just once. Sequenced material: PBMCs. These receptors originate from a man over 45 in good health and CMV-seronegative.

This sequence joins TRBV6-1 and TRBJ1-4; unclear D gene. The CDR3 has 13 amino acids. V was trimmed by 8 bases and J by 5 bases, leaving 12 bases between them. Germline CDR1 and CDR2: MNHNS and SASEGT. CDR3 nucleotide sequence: TGTGCCAGCGGGTTGAGAGGAAATGAAAAACTGTTTTTT. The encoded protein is CASGLRGNEKLFF.

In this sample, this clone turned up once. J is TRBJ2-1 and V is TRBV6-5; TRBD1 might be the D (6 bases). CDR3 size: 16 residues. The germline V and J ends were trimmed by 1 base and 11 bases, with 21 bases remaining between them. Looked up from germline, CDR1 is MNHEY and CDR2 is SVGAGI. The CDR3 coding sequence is TGTGCCAGCAGTTACTACTGGACAGTGGAAGGGGTAAAGCAGTTCTTC. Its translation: CASSYYWTVEGVKQFF.

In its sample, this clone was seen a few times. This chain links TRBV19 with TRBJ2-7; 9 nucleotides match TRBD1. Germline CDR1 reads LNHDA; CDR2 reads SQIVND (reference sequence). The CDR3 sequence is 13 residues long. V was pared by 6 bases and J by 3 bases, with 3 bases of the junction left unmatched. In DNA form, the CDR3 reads TGTGCCAGTAGCAGACAGGGGGGCTACGAGCAGTACTTC. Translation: CASSRQGGYEQYF.